These T cell receptor beta chains were read from a single sample in a study of shared clonotypes between healthy human individuals. The repertoire was sequenced with immunoSEQ multiplex PCR; TCRdb's copy has only in-frame clones and lacks some. The sample consists of millions of clones, over 85% of them appearing once. Sequencing was performed on naive CD8+ T cells sorted from blood. These TCRs come from a man in his late teens or twenties in good health. The CDR3 runs from the conserved cysteine through the conserved F or W. D genes are given only for firm matches. Clone size appears in some rows only: once, few, many, or a class for an expanded clone.

>TRBJ2-7|TRBV28|-|-
TGTGCCAGCAGGGATACAGGTTACGAGCAGTACTTC
CASRDTGYEQYF
>TRBJ2-1|TRBV28|-|-
TGTGCCAGCAGTTTCACAGGGAGTTCCTACAATGAGCAGTTCTTC
CASSFTGSSYNEQFF
>TRBJ2-3|TRBV30|TRBD2|-
TGTGCCTGGAGGGGGGGGACAGATACGCAGTATTTT
CAWRGGTDTQYF
>TRBJ2-1|TRBV30|TRBD2|-
TGTGCCTGGAGTGTAGGCGGGGGAGATGAGCAGTTCTTC
CAWSVGGGDEQFF
>TRBJ2-4|TRBV27|-|-
TGTGCCAGCAGTTTATCGGGCGAAGGGGGGGGGAACATTCAGTACTTC
CASSLSGEGGGNIQYF
>TRBJ1-1|TRBV11-2|-|-
TGTGCCAGCAGCTTAAGGGGCACTGAAGCTTTCTTT
CASSLRGTEAFF
>TRBJ2-1|TRBV7-8|-|-
TGTGCCAGCAGCTCAGCCTCAAATGAGCAGTTCTTC
CASSSASNEQFF
>TRBJ2-7|TRBV4-3|-|-
TGCGCCAGCAGCCAAGATCTGAGTGGATACGAGCAGTACTTC
CASSQDLSGYEQYF
>TRBJ2-3|TRBV5-6|-|-
TGTGCCAGCAGCTTGTGGGGTGCCGAATACGCAGATACGCAGTATTTT
CASSLWGAEYADTQYF
>TRBJ1-1|TRBV27|-|-
TGTGCCAGCAGGGCAGTTTCGTTTGAAGCTTTCTTT
CASRAVSFEAFF
>TRBJ1-6|TRBV6-1|-|-
TGTGCCAGCAGTGAATGGGCGCCCCTCCACTTT
CASSEWAPLHF
>TRBJ2-7|TRBV28|TRBD1|-
TGTGCCAGCAGTTCAACAGGGGAGTCCTACGAGCAGTACTTC
CASSSTGESYEQYF
>TRBJ2-1|TRBV11-2|TRBD2|-
TGTGCCAGCAGCCCAAGGGCTAGCGGGGGGGTATCCTACAATGAGCAGTTCTTC
CASSPRASGGVSYNEQFF
>TRBJ2-7|TRBV5-1|-|-
TGCGCCAGCAGCTTGGTTGGGGGGTTCTACGAGCAGTACTTC
CASSLVGGFYEQYF
>TRBJ2-7|TRBV4-3|-|few
TGCGCCAGCAGCCAAGATTTGGGGTCCTACGAGCAGTACTTC
CASSQDLGSYEQYF
>TRBJ1-5|TRBV7-9|-|-
TGTGCCAGCAGCTTAGCGGGCGAGGGGGGCTATCAGCCCCAGCATTTT
CASSLAGEGGYQPQHF
>TRBJ2-2|TRBV9|-|-
TGTGCCAGCAGCGTAGAGCCCGGGGAGCTGTTTTTT
CASSVEPGELFF
>TRBJ2-1|TRBV13|-|-
TGTGCCAGCAGCTTAGGGACTAATGAGCAGTTCTTC
CASSLGTNEQFF
>TRBJ2-7|TRBV30|-|-
TGTGCCTGGAGCGATACAGGGACCGAGCAGTACTTC
CAWSDTGTEQYF
>TRBJ2-2|TRBV19|TRBD2|-
TGTGCCAGTAGTCTCTGGCCCGCGGGGGACACCGGGGAGCTGTTTTTT
CASSLWPAGDTGELFF
>TRBJ2-5|TRBV7-9|-|-
TGTGCCAGCAGCCCCCAACAGGCGGAGACCCAGTACTTC
CASSPQQAETQYF
>TRBJ2-7|TRBV6-4|TRBD2|once
TGTGCCAGCAGTGACGCGAACGGACCCATGGGACTAGCGGGAGGGGGGAGCTCCTACGAGCAGTACTTC
CASSDANGPMGLAGGGSSYEQYF
>TRBJ2-3|TRBV27|-|-
TGTGCCAGCAGCGTAGCGGATATCACAGATACGCAGTATTTT
CASSVADITDTQYF
>TRBJ2-7|TRBV19|TRBD2|-
TGTGCCACCATCCCGCTCCCGGGACTAGCGGGGGAGTGCCCGAGCTCCTACGAGCAGTACTTC
CATIPLPGLAGECPSSYEQYF
>TRBJ2-7|TRBV14|-|-
TGTGCCAGCAGCCCCACAGCGGTCTACGAGCAGTACTTC
CASSPTAVYEQYF
>TRBJ2-1|TRBV4-1|-|-
TGCGCCAGCAGCCTTAAGACCCTAGGATCCAATGAGCAGTTCTTC
CASSLKTLGSNEQFF
>TRBJ2-1|TRBV5-1|TRBD2|-
TGCGCCAGCAGCTCTCGACTAGCGGGAGTGCACAATGAGCAGTTCTTC
CASSSRLAGVHNEQFF
>TRBJ2-5|TRBV7-9|-|-
TGTGCCAGCAGCTTGATGGGGTTGGAGACCCAGTACTTC
CASSLMGLETQYF
>TRBJ1-1|TRBV6-6|-|few
TGTGCCAGCAGCCAAGGGGTCGTCGCTTTCTTT
CASSQGVVAFF
>TRBJ2-3|TRBV27|-|once
TGTGCCAGCAGGAACCATTACACAGATACGCAGTATTTT
CASRNHYTDTQYF
>TRBJ2-4|TRBV9|-|-
TGTGCCAGCAGCGTAGGGGACCCCCAGGACATTCAGTACTTC
CASSVGDPQDIQYF
>TRBJ2-7|TRBV12-5|-|-
TGTGCTAGTGGTTCCCCGTCTATTTCTACCGAGCAGTACTTC
CASGSPSISTEQYF
>TRBJ2-3|TRBV5-6|-|-
TGTGCCAGCGCAGATGTGGCGCCTTCCACAGATACGCAGTATTTT
CASADVAPSTDTQYF
>TRBJ2-3|TRBV27|-|-
TGTGCCAGCAGTTCCAACACAGATACGCAGTATTTT
CASSSNTDTQYF
>TRBJ2-2|TRBV7-9|-|once
TGTGCCAGCAGCTTGGTACAGGGTCACACCGGGGAGCTGTTTTTT
CASSLVQGHTGELFF
>TRBJ2-7|TRBV10-3|-|-
TGTGCCATCAGTGATGGGCAGGTGGGCTCCTACGAGCAGTACTTC
CAISDGQVGSYEQYF
>TRBJ2-7|TRBV27|-|-
TGTGCCAGCAGTTTATCGGCGGATTCCTACGAGCAGTACTTC
CASSLSADSYEQYF
>TRBJ2-1|TRBV7-3|-|-
TGTGCCAGCAGCTTATTCACCCACAATGAGCAGTTCTTC
CASSLFTHNEQFF
>TRBJ2-1|TRBV2|TRBD2|-
TGTGCCAGCAGCCCGGTGATGACGGGGGGGCCCCGAGCGGCCTACAATGAGCAGTTCTTC
CASSPVMTGGPRAAYNEQFF
>TRBJ1-5|TRBV27|TRBD1|-
TGTGCCAGCAGCTCCACAGGGGGCTATCAGCCCCAGCATTTT
CASSSTGGYQPQHF
>TRBJ2-1|TRBV4-3|-|-
TGCGCCAGCAGCCAAGATTGGGGGGCTGGTAATGAGCAGTTCTTC
CASSQDWGAGNEQFF
>TRBJ2-7|TRBV4-1|TRBD2|-
TGCGCCAGCAGCCAAACTAGCGGGAGCTACGAGCAGTACTTC
CASSQTSGSYEQYF
>TRBJ1-1|TRBV11-2|TRBD1|-
TGTGCCAGCAGACTAACAGGACAGGGGTCGCAAGCTTTCTTT
CASRLTGQGSQAFF
>TRBJ2-5|TRBV7-9|-|-
TGTGCCAGCAGCTTTATGGTAGAGACCCAGTACTTC
CASSFMVETQYF
>TRBJ1-5|TRBV7-9|-|-
TGTGCCAGCAGCTTAGGTGTGGATCAGCCCCAGCATTTT
CASSLGVDQPQHF
>TRBJ2-2|TRBV9|-|-
TGTGCCAGCGGCTGGGACGACACCGGGGAGCTGTTTTTT
CASGWDDTGELFF
>TRBJ2-5|TRBV28|-|-
TGTGCCAGCAGTTTAATATCGTCCGAAGGGGAGACCCAGTACTTC
CASSLISSEGETQYF
>TRBJ1-1|TRBV4-1|TRBD1|-
TGCGCCAGCAGCCCTCATGGGACAGGGCAAGCTTTCTTT
CASSPHGTGQAFF
>TRBJ1-2|TRBV27|-|once
TGTGCCAGCAGTTTATTGTCAGGGATGGATGGCTACACCTTC
CASSLLSGMDGYTF
>TRBJ2-7|TRBV7-8|TRBD2|-
TGTGCCAGCAGCGGGAGTGGGGCGGGAGAACGCGGCGAGCAGTACTTC
CASSGSGAGERGEQYF
>TRBJ2-7|TRBV10-2|-|-
TGCGCCAGCAGTGAGTACGAGGTGACCTACGAGCAGTACTTC
CASSEYEVTYEQYF
>TRBJ2-1|TRBV4-2|TRBD2|-
TGTGCCAGCAGCCAATGGAATAGCGGGGGGGTTAACTACAATGAGCAGTTCTTC
CASSQWNSGGVNYNEQFF
>TRBJ2-1|TRBV14|TRBD1|-
TGTGCCAGCAGCCAAGACTCAGGGGGTGGGAATGAGCAGTTCTTC
CASSQDSGGGNEQFF
>TRBJ1-1|TRBV19|-|-
TGTGCCAGTAGTATCTTGTGGGGGGCGGACACTGAAGCTTTCTTT
CASSILWGADTEAFF
>TRBJ2-1|TRBV27|-|-
TGTGCCAGCAAGGACGGCCGCTCCTACAATGAGCAGTTCTTC
CASKDGRSYNEQFF